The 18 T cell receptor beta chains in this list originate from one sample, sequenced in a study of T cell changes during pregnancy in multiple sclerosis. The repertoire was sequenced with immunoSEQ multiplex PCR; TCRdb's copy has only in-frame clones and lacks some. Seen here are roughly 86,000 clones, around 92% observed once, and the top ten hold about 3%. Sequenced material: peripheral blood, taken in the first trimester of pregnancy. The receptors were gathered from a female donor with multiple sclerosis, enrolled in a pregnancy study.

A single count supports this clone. The CDR3 protein is CASSYSPGQPNEKLFF. In DNA form, the CDR3 reads TGTGCCAGCAGTTACTCTCCGGGACAGCCTAATGAAAAACTGTTTTTT. The V and J genes are TRBV6-5 and TRBJ1-4; 7 bases map to TRBD1. The CDR3 is made up of 16 amino acids. CDR1 is MNHEY and CDR2 is SVGAGI in the germline V gene. V lost 0 bases, J lost 3 bases, and 4 bases stayed unmatched.

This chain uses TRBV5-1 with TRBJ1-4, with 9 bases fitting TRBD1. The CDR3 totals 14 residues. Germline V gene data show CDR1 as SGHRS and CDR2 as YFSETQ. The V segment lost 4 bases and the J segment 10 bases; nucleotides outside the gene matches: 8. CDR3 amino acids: CASSTGQGEGKLFF. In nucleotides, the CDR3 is TGCGCCAGCAGCACGGGACAGGGCGAGGGAAAACTGTTTTTT.

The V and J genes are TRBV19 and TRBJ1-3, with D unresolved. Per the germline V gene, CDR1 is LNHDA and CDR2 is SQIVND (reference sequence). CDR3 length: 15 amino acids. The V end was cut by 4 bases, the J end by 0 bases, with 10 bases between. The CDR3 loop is CASSRMTSSGNTIYF. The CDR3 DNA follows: TGTGCCAGTAGTAGAATGACAAGCTCTGGAAACACCATATATTTT.

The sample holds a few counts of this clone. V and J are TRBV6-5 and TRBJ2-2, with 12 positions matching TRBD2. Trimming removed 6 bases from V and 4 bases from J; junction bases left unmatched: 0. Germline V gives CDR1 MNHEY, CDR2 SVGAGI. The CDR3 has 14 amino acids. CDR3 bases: TGTGCCAGCAGGGGACTAGCGGGCACCGGGGAGCTGTTTTTT. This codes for CASRGLAGTGELFF.

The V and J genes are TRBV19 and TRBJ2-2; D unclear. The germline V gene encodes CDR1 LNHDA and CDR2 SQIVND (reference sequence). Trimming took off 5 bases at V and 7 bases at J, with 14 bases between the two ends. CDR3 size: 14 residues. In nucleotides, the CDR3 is TGTGCCAGTAGTCCCTACTACTTGGGCGGGGAGCTGTTTTTT. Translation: CASSPYYLGGELFF.

CDR3 bases: TGTGCCAGTAGTCCTACCAAGGGGAGGTCTAATGAAAAACTGTTTTTT. It is translated as CASSPTKGRSNEKLFF. The chain joins TRBV19 to TRBJ1-4; D may be TRBD1 (5 bases). CDR1 LNHDA and CDR2 SQIVND come from the germline V gene (reference sequence). CDR3 size: 16 residues. Trimming stripped 5 bases from V and 3 bases from J, with 16 bases between.

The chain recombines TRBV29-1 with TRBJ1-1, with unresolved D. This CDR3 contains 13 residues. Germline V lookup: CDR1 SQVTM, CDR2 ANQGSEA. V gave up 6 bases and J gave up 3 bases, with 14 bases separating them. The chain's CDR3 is CSVRVGMDTEAFF. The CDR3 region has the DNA TGCAGCGTCCGCGTCGGTATGGACACTGAAGCTTTCTTT.

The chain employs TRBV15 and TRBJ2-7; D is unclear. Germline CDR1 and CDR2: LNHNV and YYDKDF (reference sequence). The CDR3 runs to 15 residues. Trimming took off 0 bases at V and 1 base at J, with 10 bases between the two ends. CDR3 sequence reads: CATSRDRSTSYEQYF. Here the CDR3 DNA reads TGTGCCACCAGCAGAGATAGGTCGACTTCCTACGAGCAGTACTTC.

In nucleotides, the CDR3 is TGTGCCAGCAGCTATTCACTAGCTAGCCCCTACAATGAGCAGTTCTTC. The encoded protein is CASSYSLASPYNEQFF. The chain links TRBV5-4 to TRBJ2-1, with D possibly TRBD2 on 6 matching bases. Trimming cost V 3 bases and J 2 bases, with 15 bases left between them. This CDR3 contains 16 residues. Germline V gives CDR1 SGHNT, CDR2 YYREEE (reference sequence).

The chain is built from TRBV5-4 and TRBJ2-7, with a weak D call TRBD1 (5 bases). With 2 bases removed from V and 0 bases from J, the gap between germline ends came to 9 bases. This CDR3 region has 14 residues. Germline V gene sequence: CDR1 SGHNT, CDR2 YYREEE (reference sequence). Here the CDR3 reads CASSFDRFSYEQYF. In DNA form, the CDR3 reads TGTGCCAGCAGCTTTGACAGATTCTCCTACGAGCAGTACTTC.

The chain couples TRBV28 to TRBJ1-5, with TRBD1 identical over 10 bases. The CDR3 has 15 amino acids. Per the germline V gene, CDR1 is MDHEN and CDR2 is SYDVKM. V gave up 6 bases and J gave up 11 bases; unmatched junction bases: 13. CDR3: CASSRDRGRQWAQHF. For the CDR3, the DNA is TGTGCCAGCAGCAGGGACAGGGGCCGCCAATGGGCCCAGCATTTT.

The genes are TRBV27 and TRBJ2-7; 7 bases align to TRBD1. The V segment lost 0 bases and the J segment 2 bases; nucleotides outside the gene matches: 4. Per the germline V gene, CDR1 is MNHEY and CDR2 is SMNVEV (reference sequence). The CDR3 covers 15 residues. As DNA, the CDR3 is TGTGCCAGCAGTTTATCTGGGACAGTGACCTACGAGCAGTACTTC. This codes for CASSLSGTVTYEQYF.

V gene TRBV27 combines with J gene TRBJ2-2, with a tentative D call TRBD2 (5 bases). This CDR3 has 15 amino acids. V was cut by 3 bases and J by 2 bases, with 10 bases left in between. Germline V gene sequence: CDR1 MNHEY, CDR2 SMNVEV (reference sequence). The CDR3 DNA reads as TGTGCCAGCAGTTTGTGGACTCCTAACACCGGGGAGCTGTTTTTT. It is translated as CASSLWTPNTGELFF.

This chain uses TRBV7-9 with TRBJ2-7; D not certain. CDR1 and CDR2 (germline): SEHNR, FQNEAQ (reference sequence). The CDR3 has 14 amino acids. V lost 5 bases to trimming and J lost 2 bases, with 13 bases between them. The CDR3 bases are TGTGCCAGCAGCCGAGGAGAGAACCCCTACGAGCAGTACTTC. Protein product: CASSRGENPYEQYF.

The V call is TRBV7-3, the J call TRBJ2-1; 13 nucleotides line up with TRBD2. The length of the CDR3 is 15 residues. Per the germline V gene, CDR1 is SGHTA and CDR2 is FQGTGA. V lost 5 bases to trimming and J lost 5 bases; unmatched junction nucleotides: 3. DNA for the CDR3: TGTGCCAGCAGCCTCGGACTAGCGGGGGACAATGAGCAGTTCTTC. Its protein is CASSLGLAGDNEQFF.

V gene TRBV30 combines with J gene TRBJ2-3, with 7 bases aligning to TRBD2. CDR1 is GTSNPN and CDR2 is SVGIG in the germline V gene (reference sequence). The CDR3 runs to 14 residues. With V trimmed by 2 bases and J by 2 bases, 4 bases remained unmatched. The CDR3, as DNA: TGTGCCTGGAGTCGAGCGGGACCCACAGATACGCAGTATTTT. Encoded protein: CAWSRAGPTDTQYF.

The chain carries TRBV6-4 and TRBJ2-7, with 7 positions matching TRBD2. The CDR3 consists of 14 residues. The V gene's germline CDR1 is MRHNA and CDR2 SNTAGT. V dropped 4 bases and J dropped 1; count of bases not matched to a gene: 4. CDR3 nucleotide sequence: TGTGCCAGCAGTGTGGAGGGAGGGTCCTACGAGCAGTACTTC. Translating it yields CASSVEGGSYEQYF.

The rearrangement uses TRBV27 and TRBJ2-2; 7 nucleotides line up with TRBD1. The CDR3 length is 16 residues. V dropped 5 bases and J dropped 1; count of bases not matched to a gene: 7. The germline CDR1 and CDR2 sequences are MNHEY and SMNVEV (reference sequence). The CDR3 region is CASSSYRGVNTGELFF. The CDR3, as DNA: TGTGCCAGCAGTAGTTACAGGGGAGTGAACACCGGGGAGCTGTTTTTT.